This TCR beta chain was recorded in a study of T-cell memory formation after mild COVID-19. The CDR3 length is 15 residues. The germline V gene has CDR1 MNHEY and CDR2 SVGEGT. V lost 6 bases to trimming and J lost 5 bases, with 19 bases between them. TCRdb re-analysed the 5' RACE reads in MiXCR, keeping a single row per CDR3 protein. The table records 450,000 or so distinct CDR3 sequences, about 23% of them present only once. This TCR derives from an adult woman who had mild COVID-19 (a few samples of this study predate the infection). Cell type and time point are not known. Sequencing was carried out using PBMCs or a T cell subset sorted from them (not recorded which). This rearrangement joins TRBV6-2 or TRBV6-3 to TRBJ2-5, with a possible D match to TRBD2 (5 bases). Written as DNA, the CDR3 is TGTGCCAGCAGCCCCGGCGGGTACTCACACGAGACCCAGTACTTC. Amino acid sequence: CASSPGGYSHETQYF.